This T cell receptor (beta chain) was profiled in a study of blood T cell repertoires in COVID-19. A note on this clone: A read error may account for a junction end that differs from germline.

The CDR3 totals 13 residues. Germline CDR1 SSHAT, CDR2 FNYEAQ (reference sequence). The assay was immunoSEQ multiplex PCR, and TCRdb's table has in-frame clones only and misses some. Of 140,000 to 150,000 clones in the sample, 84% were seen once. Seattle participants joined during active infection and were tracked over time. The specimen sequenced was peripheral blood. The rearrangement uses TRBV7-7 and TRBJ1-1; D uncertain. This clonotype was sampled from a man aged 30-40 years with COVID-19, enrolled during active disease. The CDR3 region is CASSLTVNTEAFF. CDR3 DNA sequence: TGTGCTAGCAGCTTAACAGTGAACACTGAAGCTTTCTTT.